A single sample is the source of the 12 T cell receptor beta chains below, sequenced in a study of long-term antiretroviral therapy in people with HIV (dated by TCRdb to between 2021 and 2024). The immunoSEQ hsTCRB v3.0 assay was used at survey level resolution to sequence the TRB variable region. TCRdb mirrors the immuneACCESS table, restricted to in-frame sequences. Some clones are absent from its copies; in checked studies, under half trace to an unresolved V gene, and the reason for the others is unknown. In all, the sample holds around 18,000 clones, and about nine tenths of those were seen once. Around a tenth of the sample belongs to the ten largest clones. The sequencing here drew on unsorted PBMCs, taken 3 years after starting antiretroviral therapy. Receptor source: a man aged 50-60 years with HIV.

This clone was counted between two and nine times. V is TRBV27 and J is TRBJ2-2; D uncertain. The CDR3 is 17 amino acids. The V gene lost 8 bases and the J gene lost 6 bases, with 25 bases spanning the gap. In germline, CDR1 is MNHEY, CDR2 SMNVEV (reference sequence). CDR3 loop: CASSNWVAAPSAGELFF. CDR3 coding DNA: TGTGCCAGCTCCAATTGGGTTGCTGCTCCAAGCGCCGGGGAGCTGTTTTTT.

The V and J genes are TRBV27 and TRBJ1-3, with 9 bases that match TRBD1. Germline CDR1 reads MNHEY; CDR2 reads SMNVEV (reference sequence). Trimming took 4 bases from V and 0 from J; bases not matched to a gene: 13. This CDR3 is built from 19 residues. The CDR3 nucleotides read TGTGCCAGCAGTTCACTTGGACAGGGGCCCGAGAGCTCTGGAAACACCATATATTTT. Residues: CASSSLGQGPESSGNTIYF.

The chain carries TRBV5-6 and TRBJ2-2; 10 positions match TRBD1. Germline assignment: CDR1 SGHDT and CDR2 YYEEEE. CDR3 size: 15 residues. V was clipped by 1 base and J by 5 bases; unmatched bases: 2. The CDR3 region is CASSLQGQGTGELFF. CDR3 coding DNA: TGTGCCAGCAGCTTGCAGGGACAGGGGACCGGGGAGCTGTTTTTT.

V is TRBV5-1 and J is TRBJ1-5; TRBD1 is a possible D gene (5 bases). Trimming stripped 0 bases from V and 7 bases from J, with 8 bases between. The CDR3 runs to 13 residues. Germline CDR1 is SGHRS and CDR2 is YFSETQ. CDR3 amino acids: CASSLGQGQPQHF. DNA of the CDR3: TGCGCCAGCAGCTTGGGGCAGGGCCAGCCCCAGCATTTT.

This clone showed up just once. V and J are TRBV11-2 and TRBJ1-6, with D perhaps TRBD1 (5 bases). CDR3 length equals 15 residues. The V gene lost 3 bases and the J gene lost 4 bases, with 10 bases spanning the gap. From germline, CDR1 is SGHAT and CDR2 FQNNGV. CDR3 amino acids: CASSFRVGYNSPLHF. In nucleotides, the CDR3 is TGTGCCAGCAGCTTCAGGGTAGGATATAATTCACCCCTCCACTTT.

The V gene is TRBV27, the J gene TRBJ2-7; D tentatively fits TRBD1 or TRBD2 (6 bases each). V was shortened by 4 bases and J by 5 bases, with 12 bases between the two germline ends. The CDR3 has 13 amino acids. Per the germline V gene, CDR1 is MNHEY and CDR2 is SMNVEV (reference sequence). CDR3 in DNA: TGTGCCAGCAGTTCCGAGGGGGGCCACGAGCAGTACTTC. This codes for CASSSEGGHEQYF.

The V and J genes are TRBV19 and TRBJ1-2; D is unclear. Germline lookup yields CDR1 LNHDA and CDR2 SQIVND (reference sequence). The V and J ends lost 3 bases and 1 base respectively, with 15 bases between them. The CDR3 runs 16 residues. CDR3 loop: CASSIQPGLGNYGYTF. The CDR3 DNA is TGTGCCAGTAGTATTCAGCCGGGCCTGGGTAACTATGGCTACACCTTC.

The chain links TRBV7-7 to TRBJ2-1, with D possibly matching TRBD2 (5 bases). Deletions cut 1 base from V and 9 bases from J, with 13 bases between. CDR1 is SSHAT, CDR2 FNYEAQ, per germline (reference sequence). The CDR3 length is 14 residues. The CDR3 is CASSLVVGSSEQFF. The DNA for the CDR3 is TGTGCCAGCAGCTTAGTAGTAGGGAGTAGTGAGCAGTTCTTC.

CDR3 sequence: CASSFSPGFNEKLFF. The CDR3, as DNA: TGTGCCAGCAGCTTTAGCCCGGGATTTAATGAAAAACTGTTTTTT. The chain combines TRBV7-2 with TRBJ1-4, with D unclear. The CDR3 loop spans 15 amino acids. V was pared by 3 bases and J by 4 bases, with 12 bases between. In germline, CDR1 is SGHTA, CDR2 FQGNSA.

J is TRBJ1-2 and V is TRBV4-3; D call uncertain. Trimming left V 2 bases short and J 7 bases short, with 14 bases between. The CDR3 consists of 14 residues. Per germline, CDR1 LGHNA and CDR2 YSLEER. The CDR3 protein is CASSQLGVVGGYTF. The CDR3 DNA follows: TGCGCCAGCAGCCAACTCGGGGTGGTGGGTGGCTACACCTTC.

This clone was counted a few times. The CDR3 spells CASSTWSLSSYNEQFF. CDR3 bases: TGTGCCAGTAGTACCTGGTCCTTGAGCTCCTACAATGAGCAGTTCTTC. The V and J genes are TRBV19 and TRBJ2-1, with D uncertain. Germline V gene lookup returns CDR1 LNHDA and CDR2 SQIVND (reference sequence). The CDR3 length is 16 residues. The ends were cut back, 4 bases at V and 0 bases at J, with 13 bases in the middle.

This chain joins TRBV5-1 and TRBJ2-3; TRBD1 agrees at 10 bases. This CDR3 comprises 15 residues. The germline V gene encodes CDR1 SGHRS and CDR2 YFSETQ. The V segment lost 4 bases and the J segment 3 bases; nucleotides outside the gene matches: 5. In DNA, the CDR3 is TGCGCCAGCAGCGGGTGGACAGGGGGAACAGATACGCAGTATTTT. Translation: CASSGWTGGTDTQYF.